Below, 20 T cell receptor beta chains from the same sample are listed, as sequenced in a study of blood T cell repertoires in COVID-19. Clones were read by immunoSEQ multiplex PCR, and TCRdb kept only the in-frame ones, dropping some. Of almost 500,000 clones in the sample, less than 90% are singletons; the top ten hold just over 8%. Sequenced material: PBMCs or T cells enriched from blood (not recorded which). These receptors all stem from a woman aged 55-70 years who had recovered from COVID-19.

The rearrangement joins TRBV5-4 to TRBJ1-4; 7 positions match TRBD1. Germline assignment: CDR1 SGHNT and CDR2 YYREEE (reference sequence). Trimming removed 4 bases from V and 3 bases from J; junction bases left unmatched: 6. The CDR3 is 15 amino acids. Here the CDR3 reads CASSPTGQSNEKLFF. CDR3 bases: TGTGCCAGCAGCCCGACGGGACAGTCTAATGAAAAACTGTTTTTT.

V usage is TRBV5-4 and J usage is TRBJ2-3; TRBD1 aligns across 7 bases. V was clipped by 4 bases and J by 2 bases; unmatched bases: 10. The CDR3 runs to 16 residues. In germline, CDR1 is SGHNT, CDR2 YYREEE (reference sequence). CDR3: CASSLRPGQLTDTQYF. In DNA, the CDR3 is TGTGCCAGCAGCCTCCGACCGGGACAGCTCACAGATACGCAGTATTTT.

V and J are TRBV5-6 and TRBJ2-2, with 10 bases matching TRBD2. V gave up 0 bases and J gave up 0 bases; unmatched junction bases: 2. The CDR3 sequence is 17 residues long. Germline values: CDR1 SGHDT, CDR2 YYEEEE. The CDR3 nucleotides are TGTGCCAGCAGCTTGGAGCGGGGGGGAACGAACACCGGGGAGCTGTTTTTT. Amino acids: CASSLERGGTNTGELFF.

The chain uses TRBV2 and TRBJ1-5; TRBD1 agrees at 8 bases. V lost 1 base, J lost 6 bases, and 5 bases stayed unmatched. Per the germline V gene, CDR1 is SNHLY and CDR2 is FYNNEI. The CDR3 has 15 residues. The CDR3 spells CASSEEGTGGQPQHF. The CDR3 DNA follows: TGTGCCAGCAGTGAAGAGGGTACAGGGGGTCAGCCCCAGCATTTT.

V usage is TRBV10-3 and J usage is TRBJ1-5, with D perhaps TRBD1 (6 bases). With 4 bases removed from V and 9 bases from J, the gap between germline ends came to 13 bases. Germline V lookup: CDR1 ENHRY, CDR2 SYGVKD. CDR3 length: 13 residues. CDR3 sequence (DNA): TGTGCCATCAGTGTTGAACAGGGCGCGCCCCAGCATTTT. Translation gives CAISVEQGAPQHF.

The V gene is TRBV6-5, the J gene TRBJ2-3; D uncertain. This CDR3 region has 12 residues. V gave up 6 bases and J gave up 6 bases, with 10 bases separating them. The germline V gene encodes CDR1 MNHEY and CDR2 SVGAGI. The CDR3 region is CASSLVQDTQYF. In DNA, the CDR3 is TGTGCCAGCAGCCTAGTTCAGGATACGCAGTATTTT.

This clone occurred once. The chain employs TRBV7-9 and TRBJ1-3; TRBD1 matches at 7 bases. Germline V lookup: CDR1 SEHNR, CDR2 FQNEAQ (reference sequence). The J segment lost 4 bases and the V segment lost 5 bases, leaving 8 bases of the junction unmatched. The CDR3 runs 15 residues. DNA of the CDR3: TGTGCCAGCAGCGCTACAGCACAGGGGGGAAACACCATATATTTT. As protein: CASSATAQGGNTIYF.

The gene calls are TRBV2 and TRBJ1-1, with TRBD1 matching over 11 bases. The V segment lost 5 bases and the J segment 0 bases; nucleotides outside the gene matches: 8. Germline CDR1 and CDR2: SNHLY and FYNNEI. This CDR3 comprises 17 residues. Here the CDR3 reads CASSYPGQGELNTEAFF. For the CDR3, the DNA is TGTGCCAGCAGTTACCCGGGACAGGGGGAGCTGAACACTGAAGCTTTCTTT.

The J gene is TRBJ2-1, the V gene TRBV20-1; maybe TRBD2 (5 bases). The CDR3 covers 11 residues. Looked up from germline, CDR1 is DFQATT and CDR2 is SNEGSKA (reference sequence). The V end was cut by 6 bases, the J end by 5 bases, with 8 bases between. CDR3 in DNA: TGCAGTGCGACGGGGAACAATGAGCAGTTCTTC. Encoded protein: CSATGNNEQFF.

This clone occurred many times. The chain links TRBV2 to TRBJ2-5; 7 bases are a match to TRBD2. J was trimmed by 5 bases and V by 5 bases; bases with no gene match: 11. CDR3 size: 15 residues. The germline CDR1 and CDR2 sequences are SNHLY and FYNNEI. The CDR3 spells CASSRRLALGETQYF. CDR3 nucleotides: TGTGCCAGCAGTAGGAGACTAGCCCTCGGGGAGACCCAGTACTTC.

This chain uses TRBV2 with TRBJ2-4; D is unclear. Trimming pared 3 bases from V and 13 bases from J, leaving 13 bases between. The germline gives CDR1 SNHLY, CDR2 FYNNEI. The CDR3 consists of 12 residues. CDR3 in DNA: TGTGCCAGCAGTGACAACTCATTACCACAGTACTTC. This codes for CASSDNSLPQYF.

The chain joins TRBV14 to TRBJ1-2; 11 bases line up with TRBD1. CDR1 is SGHDN, CDR2 FVKESK, per germline. Unmatched junction bases numbered 5, after V lost 4 bases and J lost 7 bases. The length of the CDR3 is 14 residues. CDR3 in amino acids: CASSLWDRGTGYTF. The CDR3 DNA is TGTGCCAGCAGCCTTTGGGACAGGGGGACTGGCTACACCTTC.

The chain uses TRBV27 and TRBJ1-2; TRBD1 agrees at 9 bases. Germline V gene sequence: CDR1 MNHEY, CDR2 SMNVEV (reference sequence). The CDR3 length is 15 residues. The V segment lost 6 bases and the J segment 5 bases; nucleotides outside the gene matches: 10. CDR3 bases: TGTGCCAGCAGCAGTCCCGGGACAGGGTTGTATGGCTACACCTTC. Its protein product is CASSSPGTGLYGYTF.

This chain connects TRBV6-1 to TRBJ2-7, with D unclear. V lost 3 bases and J lost 2, with 8 bases in between. There are 13 residues in the CDR3. Per the germline V gene, CDR1 is MNHNS and CDR2 is SASEGT. The CDR3 region is CASSDPPTYEQYV. The CDR3 DNA reads TGTGCCAGCAGTGACCCCCCTACCTACGAGCAGTACGTC.

The rearrangement joins TRBV5-1 to TRBJ1-2; possibly TRBD1 for D (6 bases). The germline CDR1 and CDR2 sequences are SGHRS and YFSETQ. Trimming took 0 bases from V and 2 from J, leaving 11 bases between them. The CDR3 is 15 amino acids. In DNA form, the CDR3 reads TGCGCCAGCAGCTTGGTTGCAGGGGTCAACTATGGCTACACCTTC. Amino acids: CASSLVAGVNYGYTF.

The chain links TRBV2 to TRBJ1-6; no clear D. CDR3 length equals 16 residues. The germline CDR1 and CDR2 sequences are SNHLY and FYNNEI. V lost 3 bases, J lost 4 bases, and 13 bases lay in between. The DNA of the CDR3 is TGTGCCAGCAGTGATTCAAGGACGGGATATAATTCACCCCTCCACTTT. It is translated as CASSDSRTGYNSPLHF.

V gene TRBV10-3 combines with J gene TRBJ1-1; 10 nucleotides line up with TRBD1. Germline-derived CDR1 and CDR2 are ENHRY and SYGVKD. The V segment lost 6 bases and the J segment 0 bases; nucleotides outside the gene matches: 4. The CDR3 has 15 residues. The CDR3 DNA reads as TGTGCCATCAGGACAGGGGGCGGGGTGAACACTGAAGCTTTCTTT. Protein: CAIRTGGGVNTEAFF.

The rearrangement links TRBV7-9 to TRBJ2-5; 7 bases are shared with TRBD1. The ends lost 4 bases at V and 7 bases at J; junction bases unmatched: 12. The germline CDR1 and CDR2 sequences are SEHNR and FQNEAQ (reference sequence). There are 15 residues in the CDR3. The CDR3 protein is CASSSTGSVGGTQYF. The CDR3 coding sequence is TGTGCCAGCAGCTCGACAGGGTCCGTAGGGGGGACCCAGTACTTC.

In DNA form, the CDR3 reads TGTGCCAGCAGCCCTGGGACAGGGGGTATGAACACTGAAGCTTTCTTT. The encoded protein is CASSPGTGGMNTEAFF. The chain joins TRBV6-2 or TRBV6-3 to TRBJ1-1, with 11 bases identical to TRBD1. This CDR3 region has 16 residues. V lost 6 bases and J lost 0; bases outside the gene matches: 6. The germline CDR1 and CDR2 sequences are MNHEY and SVGEGT.

The chain recombines TRBV11-2 with TRBJ2-2; TRBD1 might be the D (6 bases). Per the germline V gene, CDR1 is SGHAT and CDR2 is FQNNGV. Trimming removed 5 bases from V and 5 bases from J, with 15 bases in between. The CDR3 runs 15 residues. CDR3: CASSITGIGTGELFF. The CDR3 DNA sequence: TGTGCCAGCAGCATCACAGGGATTGGGACCGGGGAGCTGTTTTTT.